This record concerns one T cell receptor beta chain sequence. The protocol was immunoSEQ multiplex PCR, while the TCRdb copy is restricted to in-frame clones and leaves out a portion. The repertoire holds 180,000 or so clones, with about 88% as singletons. This record comes from a study of blood T cell repertoires in COVID-19. Germline V CDR1 and CDR2: GTSNPN, SVGIG (reference sequence). The CDR3 is 17 residues long. V shed 0 bases and J 6 bases; nucleotides not matched to a gene: 10. Sequences were obtained from peripheral blood. The clonotype comes from a man between 18 and 35 years old with acute or convalescent COVID-19. The chain joins TRBV30 to TRBJ1-6, with 8 bases aligning to TRBD1. The CDR3 loop is CAWSVGQGSVFNSPLHF. DNA of the CDR3: TGTGCCTGGAGTGTAGGACAGGGCAGTGTTTTTAATTCACCCCTCCACTTT.